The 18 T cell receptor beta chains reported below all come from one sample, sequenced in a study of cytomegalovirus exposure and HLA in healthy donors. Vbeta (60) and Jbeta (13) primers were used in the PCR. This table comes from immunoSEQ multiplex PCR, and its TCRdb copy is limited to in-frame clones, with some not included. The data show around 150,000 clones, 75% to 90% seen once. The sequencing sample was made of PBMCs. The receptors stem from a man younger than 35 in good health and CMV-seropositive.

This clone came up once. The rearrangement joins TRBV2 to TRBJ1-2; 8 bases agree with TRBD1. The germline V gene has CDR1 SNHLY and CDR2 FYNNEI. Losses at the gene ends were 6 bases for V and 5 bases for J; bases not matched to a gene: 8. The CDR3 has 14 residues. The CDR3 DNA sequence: TGTGCCAGCAGCACGGACAGGGATCAGTATGGCTACACCTTC. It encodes CASSTDRDQYGYTF. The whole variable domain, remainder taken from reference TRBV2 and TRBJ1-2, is EPEVTQTPSHQVTQMGQEVILRCVPISNHLYFYWYRQILGQKVEFLVSFYNNEISEKSEIFDDQFSVERPDGSNFTLKIRSTKLEDSAMYFCASSTDRDQYGYTFGSGTRLTVV.

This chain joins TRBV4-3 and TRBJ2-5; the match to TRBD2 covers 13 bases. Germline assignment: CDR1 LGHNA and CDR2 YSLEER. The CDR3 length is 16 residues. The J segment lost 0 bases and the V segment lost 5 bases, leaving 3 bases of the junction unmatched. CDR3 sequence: CASSELAGGYQETQYF. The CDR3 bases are TGCGCCAGCAGCGAACTAGCGGGGGGGTACCAAGAGACCCAGTACTTC.

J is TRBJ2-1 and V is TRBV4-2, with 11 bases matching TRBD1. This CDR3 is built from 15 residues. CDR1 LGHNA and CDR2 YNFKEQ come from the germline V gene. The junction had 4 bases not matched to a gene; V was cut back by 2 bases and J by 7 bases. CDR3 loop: CASSQPGQGGNEQFF. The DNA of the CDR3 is TGTGCCAGCAGCCAACCGGGACAGGGGGGTAATGAGCAGTTCTTC.

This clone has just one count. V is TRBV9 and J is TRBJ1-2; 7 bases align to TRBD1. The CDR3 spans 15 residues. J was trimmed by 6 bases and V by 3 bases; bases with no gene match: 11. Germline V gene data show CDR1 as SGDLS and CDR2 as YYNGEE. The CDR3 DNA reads TGTGCCAGCAGCGCTGTCCGGGACAGTGGGCATGGCTACACCTTC. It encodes CASSAVRDSGHGYTF.

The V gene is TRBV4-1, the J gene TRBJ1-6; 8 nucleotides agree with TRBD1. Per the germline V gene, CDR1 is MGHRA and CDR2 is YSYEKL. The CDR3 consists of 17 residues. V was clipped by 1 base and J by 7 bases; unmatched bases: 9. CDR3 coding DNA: TGCGCCAGCAGCCAAGGAGAACGGACAGGGAAAAATTCACCCCTCCACTTT. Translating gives CASSQGERTGKNSPLHF.

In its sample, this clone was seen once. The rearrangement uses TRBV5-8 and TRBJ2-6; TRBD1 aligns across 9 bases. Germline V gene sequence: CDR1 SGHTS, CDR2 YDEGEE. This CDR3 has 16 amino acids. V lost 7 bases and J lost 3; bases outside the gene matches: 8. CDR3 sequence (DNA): TGTGCCAGCTTCGGACAGGGGCTGAATGGGGCCAACGTCCTGACTTTC. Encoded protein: CASFGQGLNGANVLTF.

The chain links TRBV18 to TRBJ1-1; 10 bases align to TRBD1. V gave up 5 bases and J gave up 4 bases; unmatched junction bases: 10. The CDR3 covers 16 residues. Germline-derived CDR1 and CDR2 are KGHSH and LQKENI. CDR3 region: CASSGPTGGLSTEAFF. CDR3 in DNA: TGTGCCAGCTCAGGACCGACAGGGGGCCTGAGCACTGAAGCTTTCTTT.

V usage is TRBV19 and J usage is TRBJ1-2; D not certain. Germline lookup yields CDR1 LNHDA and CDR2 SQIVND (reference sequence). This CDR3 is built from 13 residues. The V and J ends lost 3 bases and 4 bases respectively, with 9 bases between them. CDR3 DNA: TGTGCCAGTAGTATTGTGGCCTTCTATGGCTACACCTTC. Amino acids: CASSIVAFYGYTF.

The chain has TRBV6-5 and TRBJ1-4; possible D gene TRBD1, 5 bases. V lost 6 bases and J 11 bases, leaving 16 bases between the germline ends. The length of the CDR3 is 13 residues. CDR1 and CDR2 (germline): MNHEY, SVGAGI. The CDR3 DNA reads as TGTGCCAGCAGCAGCCGGGACTCCGGGAAACTGTTTTTT. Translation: CASSSRDSGKLFF.

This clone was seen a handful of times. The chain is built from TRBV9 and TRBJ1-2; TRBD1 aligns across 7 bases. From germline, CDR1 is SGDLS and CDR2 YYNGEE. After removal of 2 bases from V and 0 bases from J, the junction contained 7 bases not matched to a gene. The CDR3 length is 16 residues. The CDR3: CASSVTGTVTNYGYTF. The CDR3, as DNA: TGTGCCAGCAGCGTCACCGGGACAGTAACTAACTATGGCTACACCTTC.

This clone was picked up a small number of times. In DNA, the CDR3 is TGTGCCAGCAGCTTGAGCTATTTGAACACTGAAGCTTTCTTT. The encoded protein is CASSLSYLNTEAFF. This chain joins TRBV5-4 and TRBJ1-1; no clear D gene. The CDR3 contains 14 residues. V was pared by 1 base and J by 0 bases, with 7 bases between. Germline V gene lookup returns CDR1 SGHNT and CDR2 YYREEE (reference sequence).

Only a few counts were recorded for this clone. The chain's CDR3 is CAWKIAPRAFF. As DNA, the CDR3 is TGTGCCTGGAAGATTGCTCCTCGGGCTTTCTTT. This chain links TRBV30 with TRBJ1-1; no reliable D call. The CDR3 has 11 residues. Deletions cut 4 bases from V and 11 bases from J, with 14 bases between. Germline assignment: CDR1 GTSNPN and CDR2 SVGIG (reference sequence).

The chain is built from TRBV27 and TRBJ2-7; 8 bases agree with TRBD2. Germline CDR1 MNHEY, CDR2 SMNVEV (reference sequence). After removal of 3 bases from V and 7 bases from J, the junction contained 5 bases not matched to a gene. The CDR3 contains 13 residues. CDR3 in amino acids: CASSFAGGREQYF. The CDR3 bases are TGTGCCAGCAGTTTTGCGGGGGGCCGGGAGCAGTACTTC.

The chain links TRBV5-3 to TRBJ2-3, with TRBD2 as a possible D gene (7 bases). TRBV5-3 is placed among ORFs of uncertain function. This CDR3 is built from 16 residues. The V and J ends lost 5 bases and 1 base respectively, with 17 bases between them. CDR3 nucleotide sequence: TGTGCCAGAAGTCTGGGGGGGGCCATGGGCACAGATACGCAGTATTTT. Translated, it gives CARSLGGAMGTDTQYF.

This chain's CDR3 is CASSLDGRAGANVLTF. As DNA, the CDR3 is TGTGCCAGCAGCTTAGACGGCAGGGCTGGGGCCAACGTCCTGACTTTC. The V call is TRBV7-3, the J call TRBJ2-6; a possible D gene is TRBD1 (5 bases). Germline V gene lookup returns CDR1 SGHTA and CDR2 FQGTGA. This CDR3 region has 16 residues. The ends were cut back, 2 bases at V and 2 bases at J, with 10 bases in the middle.

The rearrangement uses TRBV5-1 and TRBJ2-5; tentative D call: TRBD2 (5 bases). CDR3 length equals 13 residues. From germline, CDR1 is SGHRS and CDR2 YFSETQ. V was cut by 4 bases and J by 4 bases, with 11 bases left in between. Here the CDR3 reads CASSNIEGETQYF. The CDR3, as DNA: TGCGCCAGCAGCAATATTGAGGGAGAGACCCAGTACTTC.

The chain's CDR3 is CASSPWTGANEQYF. The CDR3 DNA follows: TGTGCCAGCAGCCCTTGGACAGGGGCTAACGAGCAGTACTTC. V is TRBV6-6 and J is TRBJ2-7; 9 bases fit TRBD1. Germline V lookup: CDR1 MNHNY, CDR2 SVGAGI (reference sequence). CDR3 length: 14 residues. Losses at the gene ends were 6 bases for V and 5 bases for J; bases not matched to a gene: 8.

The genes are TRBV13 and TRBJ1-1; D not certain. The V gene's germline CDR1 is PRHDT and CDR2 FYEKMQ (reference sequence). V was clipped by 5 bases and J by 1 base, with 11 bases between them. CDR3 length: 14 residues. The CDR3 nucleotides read TGTGCCAGCAGCGACATGGGGAGGAACACTGAAGCTTTCTTT. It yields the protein CASSDMGRNTEAFF.